These 16 T cell receptor beta chains came from one sample sequenced in a study of human CD8 memory T cell subsets. Libraries for TCR beta were constructed using UMI-labeled 5' RACE. Reanalyzing the 5' RACE reads, TCRdb keeps one entry per CDR3 protein, without DNA. The sample includes about 5,500 distinct CDR3 sequences. The sequenced material came from CD8+ T cells from PBMCs. These receptors were collected from a human donor in good health.

The rearrangement uses TRBV6-1 and TRBJ1-1; checking the TCRdb D call of TRBD1 is not possible without DNA. The CDR3 extends over 15 amino acids. Germline CDR1 and CDR2: MNHNS and SASEGT. The CDR3 is CASTEHPRWDTEAFF.

This chain joins TRBV7-2 and TRBJ2-7; the TRBD1 assignment by TCRdb is unverifiable without DNA. The germline V gene encodes CDR1 SGHTA and CDR2 FQGNSA. This CDR3 region has 14 residues. The CDR3 spells CASSLAGGGYEQYF. Variable domain in full (rest from reference TRBV7-2 and TRBJ2-7): GAGVSQSPSNKVTEKGKDVELRCDPISGHTALYWYRQSLGQGLEFLIYFQGNSAPDKSGLPSDRFSAERTGGSVSTLTIQRTQQEDSAVYLCASSLAGGGYEQYFGPGTRLTVT.

Here the CDR3 reads CASSLSGTDTQYF. The chain has TRBV5-4 and TRBJ2-3. This CDR3 has 13 residues. Germline assignment: CDR1 SGHNT and CDR2 YYREEE (reference sequence).

The V call is TRBV2, the J call TRBJ1-5. The CDR3 is 15 amino acids. Per germline, CDR1 SNHLY and CDR2 FYNNEI. The CDR3 loop reads CASSEGTASNQPQHF.

The chain links TRBV4-2 to TRBJ2-7. CDR3 size: 14 residues. CDR1 is LGHNA, CDR2 YNFKEQ, per germline. CDR3 in amino acids: CASSQDLGQYEQYF.

V usage is TRBV20-1 and J usage is TRBJ2-4; the D call of TRBD1 rests on TCRdb alone, since no DNA is present to check it. The CDR3 is 11 amino acids. Germline V gene sequence: CDR1 DFQATT, CDR2 SNEGSKA (reference sequence). The CDR3 loop reads CSATTGNIQYF.

The V and J genes are TRBV28 and TRBJ2-5; TCRdb selects TRBD1, and the lack of DNA leaves this call unchecked. The CDR3 is 15 residues long. CDR1 is MDHEN and CDR2 is SYDVKM in the germline V gene. CDR3 sequence reads: CASSPTGGWRETQYF.

This sequence joins TRBV12-3 or TRBV12-4 and TRBJ2-3. This CDR3 has 14 residues. The CDR3 region is CASSFSTGTDTQYF.

This chain joins TRBV27 and TRBJ2-1; the D gene TCRdb calls, TRBD2, cannot be checked with no DNA. Germline V lookup: CDR1 MNHEY, CDR2 SMNVEV (reference sequence). CDR3 length: 17 residues. CDR3: CASSSRLAGGLGNEQFF.

This rearrangement joins TRBV28 to TRBJ2-1; the D gene TCRdb calls, TRBD2, cannot be checked with no DNA. The CDR3 sequence is 13 residues long. Germline V gene sequence: CDR1 MDHEN, CDR2 SYDVKM. The chain's CDR3 is CASSRFSGDEQFF.

This clonotype is labeled medium-sized based on frequency. The chain's CDR3 is CSVETRTSYNEQFF. The chain joins TRBV29-1 to TRBJ2-1. Germline CDR1 and CDR2: SQVTM and ANQGSEA. CDR3 size: 14 residues.

V is TRBV20-1 and J is TRBJ2-1; with no DNA, the TCRdb D assignment of TRBD2 cannot be verified. CDR1 is DFQATT, CDR2 SNEGSKA, per germline (reference sequence). CDR3 length equals 17 residues. CDR3 residues: CSARDRSRAANSDEQFF.

V is TRBV19 and J is TRBJ2-2; lacking DNA, the TRBD2 call made by TCRdb goes unchecked. Germline V CDR1 and CDR2: LNHDA, SQIVND (reference sequence). The CDR3 has 17 amino acids. CDR3 loop: CASSIARLAGGTGELFF.

The V and J genes are TRBV5-4 and TRBJ2-5; the D gene TCRdb calls, TRBD1, cannot be checked with no DNA. The CDR3 covers 14 residues. Germline V gene sequence: CDR1 SGHNT, CDR2 YYREEE (reference sequence). The CDR3: CASSAGRNQETQYF.

Frequency places this clonotype as large (0.1 to 1%). V gene TRBV5-1 combines with J gene TRBJ2-2; lacking DNA, the TRBD1 call made by TCRdb goes unchecked. The CDR3 is 15 residues long. CDR1 and CDR2 from the germline V gene are SGHRS and YFSETQ. The CDR3: CASSYRQGAGGELFF.

This clonotype shows up as medium-sized by frequency. The gene calls are TRBV15 and TRBJ1-1; TCRdb selects TRBD1, and the lack of DNA leaves this call unchecked. Germline V gene data show CDR1 as LNHNV and CDR2 as YYDKDF (reference sequence). This CDR3 is built from 13 residues. The CDR3 loop reads CATSRPEGIEAFF.